The clone carrying this T cell receptor beta chain has a handful of counts. Its antigen remains unidentified. These data originate in a study of blood T cells in healthy people across ages. In the study overall: Through template switching, about one barcoded beta molecule was captured per two T cells, as measured in model experiments.

CDR3 length: 13 amino acids. In germline, CDR1 is DFQATT, CDR2 SNEGSKA (reference sequence). J was trimmed by 2 bases and V by 6 bases; bases with no gene match: 5. Study-level results: PBMC samples, being unsorted, prevented any conclusive comparison of naive and antigen-experienced cells.

Then a second PCR, running roughly 7 to 11 cycles, was carried out with a sample-barcoded 5' primer and a J-beta primer mix. Each CDR3 protein is one row after TCRdb ran MiXCR on the 5' RACE reads. The sample contains 500,000 to 650,000 distinct CDR3 sequences, around a quarter of which appear only once. The sample also formed part of further work on T cells of mothers and their children. That paper adds: An overlap that was slightly higher, though non-significant, was seen in related mother-child pairs versus unrelated pairs. Nobody spotted any persistent microchimeric T cell clones.

The rearrangement uses TRBV20-1 and TRBJ2-5, with 8 nucleotides matching TRBD2. The sequence was collected from a boy aged 2-9 years in good health. Specimen: blood. DNA for the CDR3: TGCAGTGCGGCGGGACTAGGGCAAGAGACCCAGTACTTC. It codes for CSAAGLGQETQYF.